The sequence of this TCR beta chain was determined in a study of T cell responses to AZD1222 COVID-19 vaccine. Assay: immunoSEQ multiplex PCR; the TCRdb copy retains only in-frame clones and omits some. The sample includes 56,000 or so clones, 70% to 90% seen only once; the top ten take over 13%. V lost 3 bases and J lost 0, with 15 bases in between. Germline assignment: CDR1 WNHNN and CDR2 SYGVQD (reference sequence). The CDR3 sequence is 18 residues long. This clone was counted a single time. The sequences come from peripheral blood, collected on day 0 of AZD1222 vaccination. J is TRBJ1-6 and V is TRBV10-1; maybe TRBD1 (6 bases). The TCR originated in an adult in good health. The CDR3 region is CASSEAGEASSYNSPLHF. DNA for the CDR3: TGCGCCAGCAGTGAAGCAGGGGAGGCGAGCTCCTATAATTCACCCCTCCACTTT.